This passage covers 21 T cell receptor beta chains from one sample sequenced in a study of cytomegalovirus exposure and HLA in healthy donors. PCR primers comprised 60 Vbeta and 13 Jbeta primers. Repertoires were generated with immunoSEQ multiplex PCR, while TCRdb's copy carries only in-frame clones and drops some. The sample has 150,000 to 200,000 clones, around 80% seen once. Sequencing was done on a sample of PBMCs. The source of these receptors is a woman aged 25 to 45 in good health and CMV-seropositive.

In nucleotides, the CDR3 is TGTGCCAGCAGCTTAGCGGTTCGGACTAGCGGAGGGAGCTCCTACGAGCAGTACTTC. Translating gives CASSLAVRTSGGSSYEQYF. The chain uses TRBV11-1 and TRBJ2-7; 10 nucleotides match TRBD2. This CDR3 region has 19 residues. V dropped 0 bases and J dropped 0; count of bases not matched to a gene: 11. Germline V gene data show CDR1 as SGHAT and CDR2 as FQDESV (reference sequence).

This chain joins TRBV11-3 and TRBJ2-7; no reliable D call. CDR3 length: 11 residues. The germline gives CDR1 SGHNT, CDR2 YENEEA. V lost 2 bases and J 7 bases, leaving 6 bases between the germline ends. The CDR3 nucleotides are TGTGCCAGCAGCTTATCAGAAGAGCAGTACTTC. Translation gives CASSLSEEQYF.

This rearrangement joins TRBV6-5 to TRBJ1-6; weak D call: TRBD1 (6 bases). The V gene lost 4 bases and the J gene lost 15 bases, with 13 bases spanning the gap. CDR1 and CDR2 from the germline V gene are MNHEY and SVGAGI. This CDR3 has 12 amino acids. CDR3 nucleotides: TGTGCCAGCAGTTCCTCAGGACAGCTCCTCCACTTT. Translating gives CASSSSGQLLHF.

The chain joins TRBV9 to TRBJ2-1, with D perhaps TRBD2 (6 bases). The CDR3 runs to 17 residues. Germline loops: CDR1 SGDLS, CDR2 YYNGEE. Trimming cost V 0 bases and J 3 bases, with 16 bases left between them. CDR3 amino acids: CASSVGGEEIFYNEQFF. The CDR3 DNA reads TGTGCCAGCAGCGTAGGGGGGGAGGAGATCTTCTACAATGAGCAGTTCTTC.

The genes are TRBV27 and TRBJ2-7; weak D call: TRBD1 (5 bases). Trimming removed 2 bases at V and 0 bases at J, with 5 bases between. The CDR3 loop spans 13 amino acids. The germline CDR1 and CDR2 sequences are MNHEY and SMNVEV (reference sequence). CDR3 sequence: CASSLGASYEQYF. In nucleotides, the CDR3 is TGTGCCAGCAGTTTAGGGGCCTCCTACGAGCAGTACTTC.

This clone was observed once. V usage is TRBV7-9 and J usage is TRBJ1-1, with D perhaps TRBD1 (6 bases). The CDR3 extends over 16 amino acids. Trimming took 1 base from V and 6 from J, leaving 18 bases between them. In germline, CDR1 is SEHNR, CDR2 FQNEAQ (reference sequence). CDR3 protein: CASSLDWGRKLPEAFF. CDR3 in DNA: TGTGCCAGCAGCTTAGACTGGGGGCGCAAACTACCTGAAGCTTTCTTT.

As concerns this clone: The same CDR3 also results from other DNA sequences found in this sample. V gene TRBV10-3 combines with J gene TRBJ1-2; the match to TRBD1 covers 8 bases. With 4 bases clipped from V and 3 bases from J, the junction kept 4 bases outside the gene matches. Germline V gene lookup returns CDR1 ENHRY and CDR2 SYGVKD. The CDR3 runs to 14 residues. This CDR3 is CAISGSTGDYGYTF. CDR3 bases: TGTGCCATCAGTGGGTCGACAGGGGACTATGGCTACACCTTC.

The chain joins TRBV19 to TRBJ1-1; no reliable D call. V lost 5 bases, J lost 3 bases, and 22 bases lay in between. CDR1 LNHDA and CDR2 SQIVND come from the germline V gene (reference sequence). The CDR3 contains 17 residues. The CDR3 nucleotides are TGTGCCAGTAGTGCCATATTGAGGGAGGGAAGTGACACTGAAGCTTTCTTT. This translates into CASSAILREGSDTEAFF.

The CDR3 spells CASSPGISGNTIYF. The DNA of the CDR3 is TGTGCCAGCAGCCCGGGAATCTCTGGAAACACCATATATTTT. The chain combines TRBV5-4 with TRBJ1-3; D gene uncertain. Trimming removed 4 bases from V and 0 bases from J, with 8 bases in between. The CDR3 extends over 14 amino acids. Germline values: CDR1 SGHNT, CDR2 YYREEE (reference sequence).

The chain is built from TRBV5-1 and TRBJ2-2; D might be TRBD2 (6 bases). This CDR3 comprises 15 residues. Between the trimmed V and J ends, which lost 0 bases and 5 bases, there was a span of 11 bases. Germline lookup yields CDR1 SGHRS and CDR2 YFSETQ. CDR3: CASSLDGRGTGELFF. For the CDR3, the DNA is TGCGCCAGCAGCTTGGACGGGAGAGGGACCGGGGAGCTGTTTTTT.

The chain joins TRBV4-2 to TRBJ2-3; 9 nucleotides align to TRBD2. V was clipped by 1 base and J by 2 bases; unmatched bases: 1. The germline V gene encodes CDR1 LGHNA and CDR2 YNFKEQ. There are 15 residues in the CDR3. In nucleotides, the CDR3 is TGTGCCAGCAGCCAAGGACTAGCGGACACAGATACGCAGTATTTT. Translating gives CASSQGLADTDTQYF.

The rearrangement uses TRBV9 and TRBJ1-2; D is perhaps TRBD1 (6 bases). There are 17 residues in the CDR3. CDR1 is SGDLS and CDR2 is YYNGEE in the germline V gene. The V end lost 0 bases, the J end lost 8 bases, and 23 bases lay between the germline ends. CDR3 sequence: CASSVDLGGAGSGGYTF. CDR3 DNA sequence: TGTGCCAGCAGCGTAGACCTGGGGGGGGCTGGCTCGGGGGGCTACACCTTC.

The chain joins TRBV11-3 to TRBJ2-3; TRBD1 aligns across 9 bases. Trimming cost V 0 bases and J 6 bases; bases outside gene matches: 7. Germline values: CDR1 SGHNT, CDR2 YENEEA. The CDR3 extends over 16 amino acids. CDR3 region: CASSLEGTGTKDTQYF. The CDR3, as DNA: TGTGCCAGCAGCTTAGAAGGGACAGGGACGAAGGATACGCAGTATTTT.

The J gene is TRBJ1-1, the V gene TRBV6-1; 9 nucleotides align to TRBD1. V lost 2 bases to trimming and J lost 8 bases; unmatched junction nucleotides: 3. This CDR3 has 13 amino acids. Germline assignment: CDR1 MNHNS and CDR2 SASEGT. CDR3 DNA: TGTGCCAGCAGTGAACGGGACAGGGTAGAAGCTTTCTTT. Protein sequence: CASSERDRVEAFF.

The CDR3 region is CASSLEVERIFGYTF. The DNA of the CDR3 is TGCGCCAGCAGCTTGGAGGTGGAGAGGATTTTCGGCTACACCTTC. This rearrangement joins TRBV5-1 to TRBJ1-2; D uncertain. CDR3 size: 15 residues. Germline CDR1 is SGHRS and CDR2 is YFSETQ. Trimming stripped 0 bases from V and 8 bases from J, with 17 bases between.

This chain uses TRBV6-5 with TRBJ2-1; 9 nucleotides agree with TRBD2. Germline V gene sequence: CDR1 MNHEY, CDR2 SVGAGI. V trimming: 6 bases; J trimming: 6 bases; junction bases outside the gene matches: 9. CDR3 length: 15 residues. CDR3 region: CASSEREVSVNEQFF. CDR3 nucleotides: TGTGCCAGCAGCGAGCGGGAGGTTTCTGTCAATGAGCAGTTCTTC.

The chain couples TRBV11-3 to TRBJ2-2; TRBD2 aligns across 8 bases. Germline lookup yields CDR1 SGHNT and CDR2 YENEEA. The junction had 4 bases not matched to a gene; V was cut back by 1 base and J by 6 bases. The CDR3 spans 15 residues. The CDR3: CASSLVGLASGELFF. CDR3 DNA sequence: TGTGCCAGCAGCTTAGTTGGACTAGCATCCGGGGAGCTGTTTTTT.

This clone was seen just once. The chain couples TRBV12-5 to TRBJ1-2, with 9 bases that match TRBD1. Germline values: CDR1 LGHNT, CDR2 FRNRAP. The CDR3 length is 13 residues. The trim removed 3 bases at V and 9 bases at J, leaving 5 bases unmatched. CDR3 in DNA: TGTGCTAGTGGTTTAGGGACAGGGACCCGCTACACCTTC. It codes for CASGLGTGTRYTF. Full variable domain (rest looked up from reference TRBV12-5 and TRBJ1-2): DARVTQTPRHKVTEMGQEVTMRCQPILGHNTVFWYRQTMMQGLELLAYFRNRAPLDDSGMPKDRFSAEMPDATLATLKIQPSEPRDSAVYFCASGLGTGTRYTFGSGTRLTVV.

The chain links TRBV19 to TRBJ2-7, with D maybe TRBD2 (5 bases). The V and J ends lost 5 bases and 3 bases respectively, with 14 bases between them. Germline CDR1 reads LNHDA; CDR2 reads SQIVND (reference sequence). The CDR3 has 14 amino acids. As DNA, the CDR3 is TGTGCCAGTAGTGTCAGCGGCCAGAACTACGAGCAGTACTTC. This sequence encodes CASSVSGQNYEQYF.

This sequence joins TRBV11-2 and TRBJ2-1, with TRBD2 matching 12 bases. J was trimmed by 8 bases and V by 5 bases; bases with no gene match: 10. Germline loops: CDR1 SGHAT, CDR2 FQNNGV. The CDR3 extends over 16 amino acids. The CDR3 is CASSILAGGPGDEQFF. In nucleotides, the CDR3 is TGTGCCAGCAGCATCCTAGCGGGAGGGCCTGGTGATGAGCAGTTCTTC.

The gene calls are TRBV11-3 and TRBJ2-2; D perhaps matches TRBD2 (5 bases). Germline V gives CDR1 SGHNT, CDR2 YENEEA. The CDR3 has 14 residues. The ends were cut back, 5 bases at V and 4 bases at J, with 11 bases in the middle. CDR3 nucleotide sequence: TGTGCCAGCAGCAGAGGGCCCACCACCGGGGAGCTGTTTTTT. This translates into CASSRGPTTGELFF.